This entry describes one T cell receptor beta chain. In this sample, this clone turned up a few times. Its antigen remains undetermined. No per-base quality is available; no much larger clone lies one base away. In Seattle, one collaborating source enrolled patients while the infection was active and tracked those patients longitudinally over the course of disease. The collaborating institutions used their own protocols to collect whole blood in K2EDTA tubes. For TCRbeta analysis, collaborator samples were shipped as frozen whole blood, as isolated PBMCs, or as DNA extracted from either sample type. This specimen comes from a study of blood T cell repertoires in COVID-19 (dated by TCRdb to about 2020). Looking at the study overall: The collaborator samples originated in the United States, Italy and Spain and spanned the acute and convalescent phases of COVID-19. The samples were drawn from two sources: the first 160 participants of the ongoing ImmuneRACE study, and 1,200 or so subjects contributed by 6 global collaborators. The repertoires were released in a freely available public database meant as a resource for research on the immune response to SARS-CoV-2. HLA class I and class II types, where available, came from metadata supplied by the sample provider rather than from assay-based typing. Deeply sampled blood TCRbeta repertoires from subjects exposed to, actively infected with, or recovered from COVID-19 were included in the dataset. Nearly every sample came with metadata listing a de-identified subject ID, COVID-19 status, age in years and sex. The material from the prospective study consisted of cDNA or gDNA derived from T cells, B-cell-depleted T cells, or PBMCs.

On the study overall, not on this receptor specifically: Clinical and demographic metadata were provided uncurated, with the amount varying by source and participant.

The immunoSEQ Assay, a bias-controlled multiplex PCR, was used to amplify TCRbeta CDR3 regions from genomic DNA. Per the authors' processing: Nucleated cell counts per sample were estimated from amplification of reference gene primers within the assay. To quantify the absolute abundance of each unique TCRbeta CDR3 rearrangement, sequence reads were collapsed and filtered. For each sample, productive Simpson clonality was calculated by taking the square root of Simpson's diversity index across productive rearrangements. TCRdb limited this immuneACCESS table to in-frame rearrangements with V and J called. A share of clones is missing; checked studies link under half to unresolved V genes, and the rest is unexplained. V and J calls and clone size are as listed in that table; D and trimming were resolved from the DNA. The sample includes a few hundred thousand clones, with approximately 90% observed a single time. The top ten hold 6.3% of the sample.

The sequence came from a woman aged 50 to 60 with COVID-19, enrolled during active disease. The sequencing input was peripheral blood.

The DNA sequence is as follows: TGTGCCAGCAGACCCGACAGGGGGGCTGAAGCTTTCTTT. Translated, it gives CASRPDRGAEAFF. The rearranged chain carries TRBV3-1 (or the pseudogene TRBV3-2) and TRBJ1-1; 9 nucleotides in the junction match TRBD1. The CDR3 runs 13 residues from the cysteine to the phenylalanine. Just the 39-base CDR3 DNA is kept, in frame starting at base 1. Trimming leaves V shorter by 6 bases and J shorter by 6 bases, with the junction holding 5 bases beyond the gene matches. CDR1 and CDR2 are drawn from the germline V gene (reference sequence): LGHDT, YNNKEL.